This TCR beta chain was captured by sequencing in a study of long-term antiretroviral therapy in people with HIV. The wider study: Earliest sampling preceded the 2015 immediate-ART recommendation by about a decade. Study-wide findings and caveats: Blood, drawn from 2004 to 2017, may reflect older ART regimens.

Sampling of each donor yielded at least one pre-ART PBMC sample and at least two post-ART PBMC samples. Roughly 0.95-11 million cryopreserved PBMC were held in samples before DNA extraction. Germline assignment: CDR1 SEHNR and CDR2 FQNEAQ (reference sequence). The CDR3 is 15 amino acids. V was clipped by 4 bases and J by 6 bases, with 15 bases between them. About this clone itself: Antigen specificity is unknown.

This was the immunoSEQ v3.0 assay at survey level. Clones were read by immunoSEQ multiplex PCR, and TCRdb kept only the in-frame ones, dropping some. The table records tens of thousands of clones, about 85% of them present only once. The starting material was unsorted PBMCs, obtained 3 years after starting antiretroviral therapy. V gene TRBV7-9 combines with J gene TRBJ2-2; D possibly corresponds to TRBD1 (6 bases). This clonotype originated in a man in his forties with HIV. CDR3 region: CASSSDSQFPGELFF. DNA of the CDR3: TGTGCCAGCAGCTCGGACAGTCAGTTCCCCGGGGAGCTGTTTTTT.